The present T cell receptor beta chain was sequenced within a study of shared clonotypes between healthy human individuals. The split of CD4+ cells yielded CD45RA+ naive and CD45RA-negative memory subsets. V was trimmed by 4 bases and J by 2 bases, leaving 14 bases between them. From germline, CDR1 is KGHSH and CDR2 LQKENI. This CDR3 contains 15 residues. Profiled with immunoSEQ multiplex PCR; TCRdb holds only in-frame clones, not every one. The sample has 1,400,000 or so clones, about 98.5% seen once. The specimen sequenced was naive CD4+ T cells sorted from blood. The sample's subset: CD45RA+ positively selected. This clonotype originated in a man aged 30 to 45 in good health. The chain combines TRBV18 with TRBJ1-1; D not certain. CDR3 DNA: TGTGCCAGCTCACTCCGTGGGCAGGATAACACTGAAGCTTTCTTT. It encodes CASSLRGQDNTEAFF.